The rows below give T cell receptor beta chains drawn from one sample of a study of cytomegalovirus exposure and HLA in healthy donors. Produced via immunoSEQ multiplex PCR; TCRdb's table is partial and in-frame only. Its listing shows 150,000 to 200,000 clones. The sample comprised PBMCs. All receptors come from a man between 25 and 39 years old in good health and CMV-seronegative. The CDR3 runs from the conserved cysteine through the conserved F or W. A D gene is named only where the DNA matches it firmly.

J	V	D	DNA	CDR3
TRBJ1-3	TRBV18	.	TGTGCCAGCTCACCCTGGACAGTCTCTGGAAACACCATATATTTT	CASSPWTVSGNTIYF
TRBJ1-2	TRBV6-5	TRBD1	TGTGCCAGCAACCGGAGAGGGGGCAACTATGGCTACACCTTC	CASNRRGGNYGYTF
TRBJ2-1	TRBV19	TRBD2	TGTGCCAGTAGTTTCGGACTAGCGGGAACCTACAATGAGCAGTTCTTC	CASSFGLAGTYNEQFF
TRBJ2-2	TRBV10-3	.	TGTGCCATCAGGGCAGTGATAAACACCGGGGAGCTGTTTTTT	CAIRAVINTGELFF
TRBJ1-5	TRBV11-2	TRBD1	TGTGCCAGCAGCTTAGGTGGACAGGGGGGCAATCAGCCCCAGCATTTT	CASSLGGQGGNQPQHF
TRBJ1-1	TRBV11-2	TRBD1	TGTGCCAGCAGGAGACCCGGGACAGCGAACACTGAAGCTTTCTTT	CASRRPGTANTEAFF
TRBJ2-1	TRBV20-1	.	TGCAGTGCCCGGACTTTGAATGAGCAGTTCTTC	CSARTLNEQFF
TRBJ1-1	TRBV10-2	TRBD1	TGCGCCACTATGGGACAGGGTTGGAACACTGAAGCTTTCTTT	CATMGQGWNTEAFF
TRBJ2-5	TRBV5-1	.	TGCGCCAGCAGCTTGGATGGCGGGATCTCGTACCAAGAGACCCAGTACTTC	CASSLDGGISYQETQYF
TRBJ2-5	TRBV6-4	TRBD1	TGTGCCAGCAGCCAGGGGGCAGGAGAGACCCAGTACTTC	CASSQGAGETQYF
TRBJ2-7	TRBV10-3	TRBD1	TGTGCCATCAGCGCACTTGCCGGGACAGGGTCATACGAGCAGTACTTC	CAISALAGTGSYEQYF
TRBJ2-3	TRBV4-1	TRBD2	TGCGCCAGCAGCCAACCCCTGGGGGGGACTAGCACAGATACGCAGTATTTT	CASSQPLGGTSTDTQYF
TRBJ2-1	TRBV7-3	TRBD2	TGTGCCAGCAGCCCCACTAGCGGCTACAATGAGCAGTTCTTC	CASSPTSGYNEQFF
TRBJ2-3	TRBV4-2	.	TGTGCCAGCAGCCAAACCAGGCGACCCCCCACAGATACGCAGTATTTT	CASSQTRRPPTDTQYF
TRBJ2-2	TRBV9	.	TGTGCCAGCAGCGTAGGTCGGGGGGCGGACACCGGGGAGCTGTTTTTT	CASSVGRGADTGELFF
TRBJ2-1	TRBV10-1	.	TGCGCCAGCAGTCTCACAGGGGGGGTTGAGCAGTTCTTC	CASSLTGGVEQFF
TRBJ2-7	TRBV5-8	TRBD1	TGTGCCAGCAGCTTGTGGGGACAGGGGAACGAGCAGTACTTC	CASSLWGQGNEQYF
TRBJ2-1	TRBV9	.	TGTGCCAGCAGAAGAACAGGGGGGGCCTACAATGAGCAGTTCTTC	CASRRTGGAYNEQFF
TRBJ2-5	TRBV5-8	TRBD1	TGTGCCAGCAGCTATGGACAGGGCACAGAGACCCAGTACTTC	CASSYGQGTETQYF
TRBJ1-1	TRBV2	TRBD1	TGTGCCAGCAACCTGGGGAGGGGGACAGGGGCCACTGAAGCTTTCTTT	CASNLGRGTGATEAFF
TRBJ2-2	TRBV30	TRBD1	TGTGCCTGGAGAGGGGGCGCAGACACCGGGGAGCTGTTTTTT	CAWRGGADTGELFF
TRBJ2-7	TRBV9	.	TGTGCCAGCAGCGTAGTCGACAGGACCTACGAGCAGTACTTC	CASSVVDRTYEQYF
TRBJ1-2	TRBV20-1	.	TGCAGTGCTGAGGGGGAGTATGGCTACACCTTC	CSAEGEYGYTF
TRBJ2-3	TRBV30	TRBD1	TGTGCCCTGGACAGGGGGCGTGGAGATACGCAGTATTTT	CALDRGRGDTQYF
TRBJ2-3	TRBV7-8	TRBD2	TGTGCCAGCACAAGAGCGGGAGGGCAAACAGATACGCAGTATTTT	CASTRAGGQTDTQYF
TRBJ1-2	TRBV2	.	TGTGCCAGCAGTGAAGGCGGGACTGGCTATGGCTACACCTTC	CASSEGGTGYGYTF
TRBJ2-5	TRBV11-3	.	TGTGCCAGCAGCCCGGGGACATCTCAAGAGACCCAGTACTTC	CASSPGTSQETQYF
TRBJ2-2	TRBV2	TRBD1	TGTGCCAGCCGAAGGGGACAGCCTCGGACCGGGGAGCTGTTTTTT	CASRRGQPRTGELFF
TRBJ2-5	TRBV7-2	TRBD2	TGTGCCAGCAGCCTTCTAGCGGGGGCCACCTTAGAGCAGTACTTC	CASSLLAGATLEQYF
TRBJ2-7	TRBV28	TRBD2	TGTGCCAGCAAGACTAGCGGGAGTTCCTACGAGCAGTACTTC	CASKTSGSSYEQYF
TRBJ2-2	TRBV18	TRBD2	TGTGCCAGCTCACCACAACTAGCGGGAAACACCGGGGAGCTGTTTTTT	CASSPQLAGNTGELFF
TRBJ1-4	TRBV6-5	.	TGTGCCAGCAGCCTAAGGCAGGTTGGGAATGAAAAACTGTTTTTT	CASSLRQVGNEKLFF
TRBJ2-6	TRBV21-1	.	TGTGCCAGCAGCAAAGAAACACATCAAGGACATAGCTCTGGGGCCAACGTCCTGACTTTC	CASSKETHQGHSSGANVLTF
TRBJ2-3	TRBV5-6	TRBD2	TGTGCCAGCAGCCACAGCGGGGGGGCCATAGATACGCAGTATTTT	CASSHSGGAIDTQYF
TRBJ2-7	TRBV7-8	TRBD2	TGTGCCAGCAGCTGGTCGGGGGGGCCCTACGAGCAGTACTTC	CASSWSGGPYEQYF
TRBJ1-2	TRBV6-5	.	TGTGCCAGCAGTTACAGGGGCGCCTTCGACTATGGCTACACCTTC	CASSYRGAFDYGYTF
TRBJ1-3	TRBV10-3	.	TGTGCCATCAGTGGGTCCGGGACACTAGGAAACACCATATATTTT	CAISGSGTLGNTIYF
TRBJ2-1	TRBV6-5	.	TGTGCCAGCAGTTTTTCCAACAATGAGCAGTTCTTC	CASSFSNNEQFF
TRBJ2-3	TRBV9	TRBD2	TGTGCCAGCAGCCCGCGGGGGGACCAGGGAGATACGCAGTATTTT	CASSPRGDQGDTQYF
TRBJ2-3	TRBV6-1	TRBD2	TGTGCCAGCAGTGCATTCCCCCTAGCGGGAGGAACAGATACGCAGTATTTT	CASSAFPLAGGTDTQYF
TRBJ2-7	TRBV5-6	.	TGTGCCAGCAGCTTGGCCTGGGGGGTGGCCTCCTACGAGCAGTACTTC	CASSLAWGVASYEQYF
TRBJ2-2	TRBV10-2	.	TGCGCCAGCAGGGCAGGGATGAACACCGGGGAGCTGTTTTTT	CASRAGMNTGELFF